The 7 T cell receptor beta chains given below trace back to one sample, sequenced in a study of T-cell memory formation after mild COVID-19 (dated by TCRdb to 2020 to 2022). To prepare the library, 5' RACE was applied. The sequencer was an Illumina NovaSeq 6000. TCRdb reanalyzed the raw reads on its own, using fastp at Q25 for trimming and MiXCR for clone calling, and kept in-frame beta chains. Entries that share a CDR3 protein sequence are merged under the most common genes and DNA. In this sample the table shows 470,000 or so distinct CDR3 sequences, 20% of which occur a single time. The top ten hold roughly 8% of the sample. The sample consisted of PBMCs or a T cell subset sorted from them (not recorded which). These receptors came from an adult woman who had mild COVID-19 (a few samples of this study predate the infection). The sample titles of this study are shuffled in the database, so cell type and time point are left out; the donor was told from shared clones.

The rearrangement uses TRBV20-1 and TRBJ2-3; D might be TRBD2 (6 bases). Looked up from germline, CDR1 is DFQATT and CDR2 is SNEGSKA (reference sequence). Deletions cut 0 bases from V and 3 bases from J, with 10 bases between. The CDR3 contains 14 residues. The CDR3 here is CSARDMAGTDTQYF. As DNA, the CDR3 is TGCAGTGCTAGAGATATGGCGGGAACAGATACGCAGTATTTT.

In its sample, this clonotype was seen many times. The rearrangement uses TRBV7-2 and TRBJ1-1, with D unresolved. There are 13 residues in the CDR3. Germline CDR1 reads SGHTA; CDR2 reads FQGNSA. Trimming shortened V by 2 bases and J by 1 base, and 5 bases separated the two germline ends. CDR3 sequence: CASSLRRNTEAFF. The DNA of the CDR3 is TGTGCCAGCAGCTTACGCAGGAACACTGAAGCTTTCTTT.

The chain joins TRBV13 to TRBJ2-1; tentative D call: TRBD2 (5 bases). The germline V gene has CDR1 PRHDT and CDR2 FYEKMQ (reference sequence). Trimming took off 2 bases at V and 13 bases at J, with 15 bases between the two ends. This CDR3 has 13 residues. CDR3 sequence reads: CASSLWSEEEQFF. The CDR3 DNA is TGTGCCAGCAGCTTATGGAGTGAGGAGGAACAGTTCTTC.

This clonotype showed up just a few times. The chain uses TRBV20-1 and TRBJ2-3; weak D call: TRBD2 (6 bases). The CDR3 runs 15 residues. V was shortened by 5 bases and J by 0 bases, with 15 bases between the two germline ends. Germline V gene lookup returns CDR1 DFQATT and CDR2 SNEGSKA (reference sequence). As DNA, the CDR3 is TGCAGTGCTTTTCCTCTGACTAGAAGCACAGATACGCAGTATTTT. Its protein is CSAFPLTRSTDTQYF.

This clonotype came up a few times. This chain connects TRBV30 to TRBJ2-7; TRBD1 aligns across 9 bases. The CDR3 runs to 16 residues. Germline CDR1 is GTSNPN and CDR2 is SVGIG (reference sequence). V trimming: 0 bases; J trimming: 1 base; junction bases outside the gene matches: 7. The CDR3 DNA is TGTGCCTGGAGTGTTGGGGACAGGGACTTGTCCTACGAGCAGTACTTC. Translation gives CAWSVGDRDLSYEQYF. The whole variable domain, remainder taken from reference TRBV30 and TRBJ2-7, is SQTIHQWPATLVQPVGSPLSLECTVEGTSNPNLYWYRQAAGRGLQLLFYSVGIGQISSEVPQNLSASRPQDRQFILSSKKLLLSDSGFYLCAWSVGDRDLSYEQYFGPGTRLTVT.

This rearrangement joins TRBV7-3 to TRBJ2-3; D gene uncertain. Trimming stripped 5 bases from V and 2 bases from J, with 14 bases between. The germline gives CDR1 SGHTA, CDR2 FQGTGA. The CDR3 runs to 15 residues. The CDR3 reads CASSKTWANTDTQYF. The CDR3 DNA reads TGTGCCAGCAGCAAGACGTGGGCGAACACAGATACGCAGTATTTT. The whole variable domain, filled in from reference TRBV7-3 and TRBJ2-3, reads GAGVSQTPSNKVTEKGKYVELRCDPISGHTALYWYRQSLGQGPEFLIYFQGTGAADDSGLPNDRFFAVRPEGSVSTLKIQRTERGDSAVYLCASSKTWANTDTQYFGPGTRLTVL.

This clonotype was seen a few times. The chain has TRBV29-1 and TRBJ1-3, with D possibly matching TRBD1 (5 bases). The CDR3 contains 13 residues. V lost 7 bases to trimming and J lost 4 bases, with 14 bases between them. In germline, CDR1 is SQVTM, CDR2 ANQGSEA. CDR3 amino acids: CSALGEAGNTIYF. For the CDR3, the DNA is TGCAGCGCCCTAGGGGAGGCCGGAAACACCATATATTTT.